The 2 T cell receptor beta chains below all came from one sample that was sequenced in a study of blood T cell repertoires in COVID-19. The data were produced by immunoSEQ multiplex PCR, yet TCRdb's version contains in-frame clones alone and is incomplete. The repertoire holds 250,000 to 300,000 clones, with around 86% as singletons. Specimen: PBMCs or T cells enriched from blood (not recorded which). Receptor source: a young man who had recovered from COVID-19.

V gene TRBV30 combines with J gene TRBJ1-1; 12 positions agree with TRBD1. This CDR3 is 14 amino acids long. Germline trimming cut 5 bases from V and 7 bases from J; bases unmatched to any gene: 8. CDR1 GTSNPN and CDR2 SVGIG come from the germline V gene (reference sequence). CDR3 in amino acids: CAWVRDRGQSEAFF. The CDR3 coding sequence is TGTGCCTGGGTGAGGGACAGGGGGCAGAGTGAAGCTTTCTTT.

V and J are TRBV6-5 and TRBJ2-5; 9 nucleotides line up with TRBD1. This CDR3 contains 14 residues. The junction had 5 bases not matched to a gene; V was cut back by 4 bases and J by 5 bases. Per the germline V gene, CDR1 is MNHEY and CDR2 is SVGAGI. CDR3: CASSSPGQGETQYF. CDR3 nucleotide sequence: TGTGCCAGCAGTTCGCCCGGACAGGGGGAGACCCAGTACTTC.